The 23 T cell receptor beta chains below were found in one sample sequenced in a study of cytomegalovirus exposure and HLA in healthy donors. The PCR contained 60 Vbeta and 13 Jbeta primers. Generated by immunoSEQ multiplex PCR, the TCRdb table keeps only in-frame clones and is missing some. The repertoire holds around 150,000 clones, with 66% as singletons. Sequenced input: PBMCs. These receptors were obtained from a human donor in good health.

The CDR3 DNA is TGTGCCAGCGCCGGGGACAGGCTGGCTGGCGAGCAGTACTTC. Encoded protein: CASAGDRLAGEQYF. The gene calls are TRBV18 and TRBJ2-7, with 8 positions matching TRBD1. J was trimmed by 6 bases and V by 8 bases; bases with no gene match: 12. The CDR3 runs 14 residues. Germline CDR1 KGHSH, CDR2 LQKENI.

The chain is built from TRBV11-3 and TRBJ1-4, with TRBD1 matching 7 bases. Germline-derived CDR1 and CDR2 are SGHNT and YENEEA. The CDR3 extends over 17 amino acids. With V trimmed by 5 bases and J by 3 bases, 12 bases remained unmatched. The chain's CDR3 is CASSLRQGKRPNEKLFF. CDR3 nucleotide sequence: TGTGCCAGCAGCCTACGACAGGGAAAGAGGCCTAATGAAAAACTGTTTTTT. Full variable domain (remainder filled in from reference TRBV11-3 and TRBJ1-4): EAGVVQSPRYKIIEKKQPVAFWCNPISGHNTLYWYLQNLGQGPELLIRYENEEAVDDSQLPKDRFSAERLKGVDSTLKIQPAELGDSAVYLCASSLRQGKRPNEKLFFGSGTQLSVL.

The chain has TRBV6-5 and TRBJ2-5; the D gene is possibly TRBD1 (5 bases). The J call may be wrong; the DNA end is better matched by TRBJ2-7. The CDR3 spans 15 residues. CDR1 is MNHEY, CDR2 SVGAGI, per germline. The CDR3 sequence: CASRTVGRHSYEQYF. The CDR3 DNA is TGTGCCAGCAGGACCGTGGGGCGCCACTCCTACGAGCAGTACTTC.

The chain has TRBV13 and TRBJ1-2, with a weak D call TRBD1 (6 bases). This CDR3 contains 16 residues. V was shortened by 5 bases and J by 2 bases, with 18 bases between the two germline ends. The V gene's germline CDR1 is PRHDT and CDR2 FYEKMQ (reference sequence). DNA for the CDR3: TGTGCCAGCAGCCTCGGAACAACAGGGACGAACTATGGCTACACCTTC. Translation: CASSLGTTGTNYGYTF.

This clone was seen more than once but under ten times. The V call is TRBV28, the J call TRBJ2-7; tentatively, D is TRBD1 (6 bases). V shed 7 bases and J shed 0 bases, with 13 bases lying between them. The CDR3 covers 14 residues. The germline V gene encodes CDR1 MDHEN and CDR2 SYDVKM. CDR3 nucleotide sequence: TGTGCCAGCATAGCCGGGACAACCTCCTACGAGCAGTACTTC. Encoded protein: CASIAGTTSYEQYF.

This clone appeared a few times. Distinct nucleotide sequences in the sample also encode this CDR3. The CDR3 here is CASRSLAGEKLFF. The CDR3 nucleotides are TGTGCCAGCAGGTCCCTCGCGGGCGAAAAACTGTTTTTT. This chain links TRBV13 with TRBJ1-4; D is unclear. Trimming cost V 6 bases and J 8 bases, with 13 bases left between them. The germline V gene has CDR1 PRHDT and CDR2 FYEKMQ (reference sequence). The CDR3 runs to 13 residues.

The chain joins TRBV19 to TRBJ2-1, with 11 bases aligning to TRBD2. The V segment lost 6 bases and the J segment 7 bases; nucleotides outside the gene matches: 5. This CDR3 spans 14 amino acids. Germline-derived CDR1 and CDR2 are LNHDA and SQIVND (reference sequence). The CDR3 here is CASRLAGVFNEQFF. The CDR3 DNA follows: TGTGCCAGTAGACTAGCGGGAGTTTTTAATGAGCAGTTCTTC.

The chain's CDR3 is CASSPSGGGGTQYF. The CDR3 DNA is TGTGCCAGCAGTCCCTCAGGGGGCGGGGGTACGCAGTATTTT. The genes are TRBV2 and TRBJ2-3; possible D gene TRBD1, 8 bases. The germline V gene encodes CDR1 SNHLY and CDR2 FYNNEI. V dropped 5 bases and J dropped 8 bases, with 17 bases sitting between them. The CDR3 extends over 14 amino acids.

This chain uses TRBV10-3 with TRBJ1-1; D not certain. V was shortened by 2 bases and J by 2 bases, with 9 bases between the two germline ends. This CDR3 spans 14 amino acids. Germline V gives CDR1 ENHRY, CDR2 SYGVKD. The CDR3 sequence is CAISEVRENTEAFF. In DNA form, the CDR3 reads TGTGCCATCAGTGAGGTTCGGGAAAACACTGAAGCTTTCTTT.

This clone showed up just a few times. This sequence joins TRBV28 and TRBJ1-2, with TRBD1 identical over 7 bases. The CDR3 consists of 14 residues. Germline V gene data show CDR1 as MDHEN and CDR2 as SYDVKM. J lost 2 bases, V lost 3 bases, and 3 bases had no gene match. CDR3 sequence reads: CASSFGDSNYGYTF. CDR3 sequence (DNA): TGTGCCAGCAGTTTTGGGGACAGCAACTATGGCTACACCTTC.

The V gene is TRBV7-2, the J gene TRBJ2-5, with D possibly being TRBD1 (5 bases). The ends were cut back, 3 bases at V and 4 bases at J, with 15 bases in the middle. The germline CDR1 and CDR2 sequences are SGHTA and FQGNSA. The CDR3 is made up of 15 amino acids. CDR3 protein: CASSFGRVLVETQYF. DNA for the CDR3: TGTGCCAGCAGCTTCGGCAGGGTGTTGGTAGAGACCCAGTACTTC.

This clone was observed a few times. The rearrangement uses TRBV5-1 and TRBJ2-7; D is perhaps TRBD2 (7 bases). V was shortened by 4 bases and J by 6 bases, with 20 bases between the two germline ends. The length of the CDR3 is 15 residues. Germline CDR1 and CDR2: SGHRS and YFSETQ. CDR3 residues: CASSLEWGGLSEQYF. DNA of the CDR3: TGCGCCAGCAGCCTGGAATGGGGGGGGCTAAGCGAGCAGTACTTC. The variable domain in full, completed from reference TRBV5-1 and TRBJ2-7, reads KAGVTQTPRYLIKTRGQQVTLSCSPISGHRSVSWYQQTPGQGLQFLFEYFSETQRNKGNFPGRFSGRQFSNSRSEMNVSTLELGDSALYLCASSLEWGGLSEQYFGPGTRLTVT.

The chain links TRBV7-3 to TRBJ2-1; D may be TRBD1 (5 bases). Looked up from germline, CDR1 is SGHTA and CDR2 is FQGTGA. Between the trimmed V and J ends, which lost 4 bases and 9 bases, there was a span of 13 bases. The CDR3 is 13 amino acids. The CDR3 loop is CASSSHQGLEQFF. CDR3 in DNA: TGTGCCAGCAGCTCTCATCAGGGCCTTGAGCAGTTCTTC.

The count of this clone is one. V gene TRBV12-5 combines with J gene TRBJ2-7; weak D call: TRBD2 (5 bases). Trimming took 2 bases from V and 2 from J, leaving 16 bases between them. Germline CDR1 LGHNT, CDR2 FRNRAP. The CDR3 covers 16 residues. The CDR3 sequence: CASGLFRSGLTYEQYF. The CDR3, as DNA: TGTGCTAGTGGTTTGTTCCGATCAGGACTTACCTACGAGCAGTACTTC.

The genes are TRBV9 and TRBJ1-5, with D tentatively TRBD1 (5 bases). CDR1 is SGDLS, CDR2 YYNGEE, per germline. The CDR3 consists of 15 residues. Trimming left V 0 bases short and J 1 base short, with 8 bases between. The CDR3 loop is CASSVEGASNQPQHF. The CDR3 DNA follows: TGTGCCAGCAGCGTAGAAGGGGCGAGCAATCAGCCCCAGCATTTT. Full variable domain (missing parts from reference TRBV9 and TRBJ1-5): DSGVTQTPKHLITATGQRVTLRCSPRSGDLSVYWYQQSLDQGLQFLIQYYNGEERAKGNILERFSAQQFPDLHSELNLSSLELGDSALYFCASSVEGASNQPQHFGDGTRLSIL.

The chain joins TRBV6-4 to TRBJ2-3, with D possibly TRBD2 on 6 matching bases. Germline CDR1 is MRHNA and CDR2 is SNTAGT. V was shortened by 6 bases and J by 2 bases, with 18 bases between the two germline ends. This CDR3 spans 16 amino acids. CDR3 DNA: TGTGCCAGCAGCCAAGTGGGGGGACTTTCCACAGATACGCAGTATTTT. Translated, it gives CASSQVGGLSTDTQYF.

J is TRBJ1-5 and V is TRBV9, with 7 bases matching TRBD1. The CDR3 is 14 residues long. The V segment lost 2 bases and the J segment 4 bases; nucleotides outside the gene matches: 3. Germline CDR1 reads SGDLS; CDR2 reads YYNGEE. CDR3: CASSVGTDNQPQHF. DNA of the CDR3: TGTGCCAGCAGCGTCGGGACAGATAATCAGCCCCAGCATTTT.

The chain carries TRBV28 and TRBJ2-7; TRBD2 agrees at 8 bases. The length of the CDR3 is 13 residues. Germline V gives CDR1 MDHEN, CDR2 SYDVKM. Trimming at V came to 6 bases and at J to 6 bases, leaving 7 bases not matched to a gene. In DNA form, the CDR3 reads TGTGCCAGCAGGGGGAGCGGGAGCTCCGAGCAGTACTTC. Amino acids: CASRGSGSSEQYF.

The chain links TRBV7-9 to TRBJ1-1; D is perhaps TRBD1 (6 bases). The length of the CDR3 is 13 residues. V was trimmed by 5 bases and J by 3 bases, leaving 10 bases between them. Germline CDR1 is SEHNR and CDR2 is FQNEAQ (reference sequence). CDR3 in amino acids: CASSPQGDTEAFF. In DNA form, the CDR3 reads TGTGCCAGCAGCCCACAGGGTGACACTGAAGCTTTCTTT.

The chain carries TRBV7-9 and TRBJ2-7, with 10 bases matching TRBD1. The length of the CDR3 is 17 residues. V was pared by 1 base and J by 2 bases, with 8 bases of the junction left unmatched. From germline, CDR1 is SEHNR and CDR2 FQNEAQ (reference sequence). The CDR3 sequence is CASSLVGRTGGTYEQYF. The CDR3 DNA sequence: TGTGCCAGCAGCTTAGTGGGCCGGACAGGGGGGACCTACGAGCAGTACTTC. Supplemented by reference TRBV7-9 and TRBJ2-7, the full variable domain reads DTGVSQNPRHKITKRGQNVTFRCDPISEHNRLYWYRQTLGQGPEFLTYFQNEAQLEKSRLLSDRFSAERPKGSFSTLEIQRTEQGDSAMYLCASSLVGRTGGTYEQYFGPGTRLTVT.

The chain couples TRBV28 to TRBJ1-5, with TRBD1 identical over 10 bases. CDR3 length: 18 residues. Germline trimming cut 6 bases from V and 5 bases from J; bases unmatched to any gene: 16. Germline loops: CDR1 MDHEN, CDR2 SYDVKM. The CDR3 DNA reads TGTGCCAGCAGCACCGGACAGGGGGGAGCTGGAGAGGATCAGCCCCAGCATTTT. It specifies CASSTGQGGAGEDQPQHF.

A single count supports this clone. This CDR3 reads CASSSRTEETQYF. In nucleotides, the CDR3 is TGTGCCAGCAGTTCTCGGACAGAAGAGACCCAGTACTTC. V usage is TRBV28 and J usage is TRBJ2-5; D is possibly TRBD1 (6 bases). The V gene's germline CDR1 is MDHEN and CDR2 SYDVKM. V was pared by 4 bases and J by 3 bases, with 9 bases between. This CDR3 has 13 amino acids.

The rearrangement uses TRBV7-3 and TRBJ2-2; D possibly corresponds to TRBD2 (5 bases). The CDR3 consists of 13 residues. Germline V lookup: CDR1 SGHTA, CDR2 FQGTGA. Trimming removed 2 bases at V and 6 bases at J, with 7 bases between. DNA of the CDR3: TGTGCCAGCAGCTTACTAGCTGCCGGGGAGCTGTTTTTT. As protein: CASSLLAAGELFF.